This T cell receptor beta chain emerged from a study of blood T cell repertoires in COVID-19. Turning to the study itself: Recovered Cohort 3 donors showed two negative PCRs, clearance, or symptom resolution. COVID-19 samples from acute and convalescent phases originated in the United States, Italy and Spain.

J lost 0 bases, V lost 11 bases, and 4 bases had no gene match. This CDR3 is 14 amino acids long. Looked up from germline, CDR1 is ENHRY and CDR2 is SYGVKD. Those enrolled, adults aged about 18 to 95 years, came from about 24 US areas. Participant-given clinical history determined each cohort assignment. Sequencing was performed with immunoSEQ multiplex PCR; in TCRdb, only in-frame clones are kept and a portion is missing. This table holds roughly 340,000 clones, around 87% found once. Specimen: PBMCs or T cells enriched from blood (not recorded which). The TCR comes from a man between 35 and 55 years old in a cohort exposed to, infected with or recovered from COVID-19 (not recorded which). The J gene is TRBJ1-3, the V gene TRBV10-3; 10 nucleotides agree with TRBD1. The CDR3 DNA reads as TGTGCCGGGGGACAGGGGAGCTCTGGAAACACCATATATTTT. Encoded protein: CAGGQGSSGNTIYF.